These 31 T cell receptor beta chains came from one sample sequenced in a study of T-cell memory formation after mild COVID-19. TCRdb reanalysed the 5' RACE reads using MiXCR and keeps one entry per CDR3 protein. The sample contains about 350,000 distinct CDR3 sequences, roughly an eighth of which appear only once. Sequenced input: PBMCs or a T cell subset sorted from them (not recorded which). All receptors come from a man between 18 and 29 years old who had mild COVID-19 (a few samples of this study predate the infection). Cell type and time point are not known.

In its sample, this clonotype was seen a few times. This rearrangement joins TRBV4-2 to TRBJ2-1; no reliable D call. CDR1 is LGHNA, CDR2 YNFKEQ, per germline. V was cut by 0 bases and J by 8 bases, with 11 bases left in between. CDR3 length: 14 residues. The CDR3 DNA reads TGTGCCAGCAGCCAAGATGATAGTCCTTATGAGCAGTTCTTC. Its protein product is CASSQDDSPYEQFF.

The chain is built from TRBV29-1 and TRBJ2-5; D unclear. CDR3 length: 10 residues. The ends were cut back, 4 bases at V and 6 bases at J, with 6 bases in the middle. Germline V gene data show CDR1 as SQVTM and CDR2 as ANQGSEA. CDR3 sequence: CSVAEKTQYF. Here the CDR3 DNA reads TGCAGCGTTGCAGAGAAGACCCAGTACTTC.

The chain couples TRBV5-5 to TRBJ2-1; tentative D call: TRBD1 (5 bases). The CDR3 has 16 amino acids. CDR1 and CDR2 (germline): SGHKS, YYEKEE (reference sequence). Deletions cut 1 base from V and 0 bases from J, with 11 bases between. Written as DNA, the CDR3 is TGTGCCAGCAGCTTGACAGGACCTAGCTCCTACAATGAGCAGTTCTTC. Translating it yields CASSLTGPSSYNEQFF.

CDR3 in amino acids: CASSQDFRPTNEKLFF. CDR3 nucleotide sequence: TGTGCCAGCAGCCAAGATTTCAGGCCAACTAATGAAAAACTGTTTTTT. The chain links TRBV3-1 to TRBJ1-4, with D unresolved. The CDR3 sequence is 16 residues long. Germline assignment: CDR1 LGHDT and CDR2 YNNKEL (reference sequence). Trimming pared 0 bases from V and 0 bases from J, leaving 8 bases between.

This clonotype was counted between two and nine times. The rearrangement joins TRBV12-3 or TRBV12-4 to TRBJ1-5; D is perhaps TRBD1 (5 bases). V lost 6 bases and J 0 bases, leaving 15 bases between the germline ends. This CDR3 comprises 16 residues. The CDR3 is CASSPGGGYSNQPQHF. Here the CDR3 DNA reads TGTGCCAGCAGCCCCGGCGGGGGTTATAGCAATCAGCCCCAGCATTTT.

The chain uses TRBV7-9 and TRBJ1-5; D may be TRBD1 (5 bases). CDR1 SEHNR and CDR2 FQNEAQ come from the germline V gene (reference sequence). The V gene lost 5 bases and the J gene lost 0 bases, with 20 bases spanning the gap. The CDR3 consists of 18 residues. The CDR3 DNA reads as TGTGCCAGCAGCCACAGACAGCCCTGGTTTCATAGCAATCAGCCCCAGCATTTT. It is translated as CASSHRQPWFHSNQPQHF.

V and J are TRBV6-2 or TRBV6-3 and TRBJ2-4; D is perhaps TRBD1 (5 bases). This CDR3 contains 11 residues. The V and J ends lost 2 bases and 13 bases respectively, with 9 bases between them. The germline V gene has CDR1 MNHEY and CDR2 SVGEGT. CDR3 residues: CASSYQGRQYF. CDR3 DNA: TGTGCCAGCAGTTACCAGGGCAGACAGTACTTC.

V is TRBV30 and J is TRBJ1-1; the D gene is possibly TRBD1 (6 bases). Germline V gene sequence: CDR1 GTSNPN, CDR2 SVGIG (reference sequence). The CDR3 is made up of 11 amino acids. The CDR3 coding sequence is TGTGTGACGAACCTCGGCAGGGGAGCTTTCTTT. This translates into CVTNLGRGAFF.

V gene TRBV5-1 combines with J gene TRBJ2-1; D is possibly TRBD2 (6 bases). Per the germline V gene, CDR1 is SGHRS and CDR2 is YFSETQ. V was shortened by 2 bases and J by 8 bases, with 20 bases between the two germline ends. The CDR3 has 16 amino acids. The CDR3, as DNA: TGCGCCAGCAGCTTTTCTCCGACTAGGTATCTAGATGAGCAGTTCTTC. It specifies CASSFSPTRYLDEQFF.

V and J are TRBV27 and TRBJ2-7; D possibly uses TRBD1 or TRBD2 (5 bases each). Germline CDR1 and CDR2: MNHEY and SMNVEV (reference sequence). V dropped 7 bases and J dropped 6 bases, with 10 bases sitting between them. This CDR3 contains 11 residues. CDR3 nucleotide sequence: TGTGCCAGCACTCGGGGCGGCGAGCAGTACTTC. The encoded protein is CASTRGGEQYF.

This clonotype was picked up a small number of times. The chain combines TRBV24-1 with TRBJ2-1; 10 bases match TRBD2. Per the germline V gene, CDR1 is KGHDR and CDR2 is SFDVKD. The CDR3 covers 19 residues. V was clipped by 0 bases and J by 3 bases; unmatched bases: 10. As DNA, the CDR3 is TGTGCCACCAGTGATTTGGGGGAAATACTAGCGGGGCACTACAATGAGCAGTTCTTC. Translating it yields CATSDLGEILAGHYNEQFF.

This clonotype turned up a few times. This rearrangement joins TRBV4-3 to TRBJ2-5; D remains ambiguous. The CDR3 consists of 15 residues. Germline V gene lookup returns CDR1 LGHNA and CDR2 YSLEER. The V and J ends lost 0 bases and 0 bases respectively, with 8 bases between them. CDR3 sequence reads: CASSQDVRNQETQYF. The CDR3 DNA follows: TGCGCCAGCAGCCAAGATGTCAGGAACCAAGAGACCCAGTACTTC.

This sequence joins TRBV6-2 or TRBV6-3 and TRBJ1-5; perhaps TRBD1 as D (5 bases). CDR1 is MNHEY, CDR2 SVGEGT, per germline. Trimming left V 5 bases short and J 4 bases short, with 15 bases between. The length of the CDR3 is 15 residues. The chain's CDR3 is CASSGRGARNQPQHF. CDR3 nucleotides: TGTGCCAGCAGTGGTCGAGGGGCGCGGAATCAGCCCCAGCATTTT.

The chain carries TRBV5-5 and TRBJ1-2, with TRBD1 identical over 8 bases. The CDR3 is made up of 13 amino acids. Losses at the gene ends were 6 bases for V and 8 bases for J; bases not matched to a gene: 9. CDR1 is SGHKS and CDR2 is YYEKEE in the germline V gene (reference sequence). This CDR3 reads CASNKGQGGGYTF. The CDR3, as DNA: TGTGCCAGCAACAAAGGACAGGGAGGCGGCTACACCTTC. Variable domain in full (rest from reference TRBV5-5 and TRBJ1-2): DAGVTQSPTHLIKTRGQQVTLRCSPISGHKSVSWYQQVLGQGPQFIFQYYEKEERGRGNFPDRFSARQFPNYSSELNVNALLLGDSALYLCASNKGQGGGYTFGSGTRLTVV.

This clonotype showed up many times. The CDR3 sequence: CASSKAGQSYEQYV. The CDR3 nucleotides are TGCGCCAGCAGCAAGGCGGGACAATCCTACGAGCAGTACGTC. The J gene is TRBJ2-7, the V gene TRBV5-1; D might be TRBD1 or TRBD2, each matching 6 bases. Germline V gene sequence: CDR1 SGHRS, CDR2 YFSETQ. The CDR3 loop spans 14 amino acids. Trimming shortened V by 4 bases and J by 1 base, and 12 bases separated the two germline ends.

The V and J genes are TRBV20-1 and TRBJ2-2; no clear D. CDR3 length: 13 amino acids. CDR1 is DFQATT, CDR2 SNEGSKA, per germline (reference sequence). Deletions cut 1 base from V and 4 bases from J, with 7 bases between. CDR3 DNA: TGCAGTGCTAGAGGGATTTCCACCGGGGAGCTGTTTTTT. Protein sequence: CSARGISTGELFF.

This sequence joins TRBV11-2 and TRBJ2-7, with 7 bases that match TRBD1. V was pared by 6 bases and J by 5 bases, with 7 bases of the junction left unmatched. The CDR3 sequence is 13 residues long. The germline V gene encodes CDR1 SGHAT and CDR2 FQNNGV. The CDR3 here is CASRVTGAHEQYV. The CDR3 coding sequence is TGTGCCAGCAGAGTTACAGGGGCGCACGAGCAGTACGTC.

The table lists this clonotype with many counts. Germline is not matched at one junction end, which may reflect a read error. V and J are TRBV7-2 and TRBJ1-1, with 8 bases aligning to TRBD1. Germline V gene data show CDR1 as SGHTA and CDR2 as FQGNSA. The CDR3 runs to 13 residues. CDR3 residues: CASSLGSDREGDF. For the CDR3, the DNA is TGTGCCAGCAGCTTAGGGTCGGACAGGGAGGGGGACTTT.

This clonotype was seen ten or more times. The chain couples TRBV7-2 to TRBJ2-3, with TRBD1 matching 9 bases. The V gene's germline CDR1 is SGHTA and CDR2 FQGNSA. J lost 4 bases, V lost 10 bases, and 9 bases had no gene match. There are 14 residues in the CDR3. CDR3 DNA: TGTGCCACCCGAGAGGGACAGGGATCAGATACGCAGTATTTT. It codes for CATREGQGSDTQYF. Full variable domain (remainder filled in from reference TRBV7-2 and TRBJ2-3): GAGVSQSPSNKVTEKGKDVELRCDPISGHTALYWYRQSLGQGLEFLIYFQGNSAPDKSGLPSDRFSAERTGGSVSTLTIQRTQQEDSAVYLCATREGQGSDTQYFGPGTRLTVL.

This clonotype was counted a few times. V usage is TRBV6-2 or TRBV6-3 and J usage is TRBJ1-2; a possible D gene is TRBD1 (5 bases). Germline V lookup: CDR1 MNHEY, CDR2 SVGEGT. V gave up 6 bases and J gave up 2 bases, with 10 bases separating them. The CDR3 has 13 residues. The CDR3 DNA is TGTGCCAGCAGAAATCCAGGGAACTATGGCTACACCTTC. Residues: CASRNPGNYGYTF.

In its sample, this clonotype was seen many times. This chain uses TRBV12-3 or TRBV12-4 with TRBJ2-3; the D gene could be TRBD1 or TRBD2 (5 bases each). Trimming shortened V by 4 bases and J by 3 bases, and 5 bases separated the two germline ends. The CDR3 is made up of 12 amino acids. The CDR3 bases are TGTGCCAGCAGTTGGGGGACAGATACGCAGTATTTT. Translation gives CASSWGTDTQYF.

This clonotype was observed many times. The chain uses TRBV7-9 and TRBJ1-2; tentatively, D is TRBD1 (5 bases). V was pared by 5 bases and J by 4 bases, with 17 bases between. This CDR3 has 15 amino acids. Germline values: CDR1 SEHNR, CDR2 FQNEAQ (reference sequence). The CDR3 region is CASSTPTGSGYGYTF. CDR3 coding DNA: TGTGCCAGCAGCACCCCCACAGGTTCAGGCTATGGCTACACCTTC.

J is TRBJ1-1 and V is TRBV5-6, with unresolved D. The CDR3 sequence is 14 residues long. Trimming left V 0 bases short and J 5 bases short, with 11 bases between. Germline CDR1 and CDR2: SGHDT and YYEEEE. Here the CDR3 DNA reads TGTGCCAGCAGCTTGGACCGAGGTTTTACTGAAGCTTTCTTT. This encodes CASSLDRGFTEAFF.

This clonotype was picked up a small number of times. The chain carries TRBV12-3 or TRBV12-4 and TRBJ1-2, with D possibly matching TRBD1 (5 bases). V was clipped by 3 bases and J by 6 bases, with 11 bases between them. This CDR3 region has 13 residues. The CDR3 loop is CASSLGRVHGYTF. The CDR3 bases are TGTGCCAGCAGTTTGGGACGGGTTCATGGCTACACCTTC.

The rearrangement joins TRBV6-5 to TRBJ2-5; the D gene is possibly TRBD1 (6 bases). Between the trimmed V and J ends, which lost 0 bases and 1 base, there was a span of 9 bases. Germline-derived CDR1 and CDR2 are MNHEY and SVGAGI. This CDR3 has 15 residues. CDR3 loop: CASSYSLDSQETQYF. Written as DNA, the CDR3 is TGTGCCAGCAGTTACTCCCTGGACAGCCAAGAGACCCAGTACTTC.

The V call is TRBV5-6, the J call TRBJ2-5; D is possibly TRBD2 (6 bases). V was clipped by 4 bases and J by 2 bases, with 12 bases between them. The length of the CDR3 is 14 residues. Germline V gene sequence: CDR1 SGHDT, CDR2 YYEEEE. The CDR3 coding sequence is TGTGCCAGCAGCCTACCTGCGGGGCAAGAGACCCAGTACTTC. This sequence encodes CASSLPAGQETQYF.

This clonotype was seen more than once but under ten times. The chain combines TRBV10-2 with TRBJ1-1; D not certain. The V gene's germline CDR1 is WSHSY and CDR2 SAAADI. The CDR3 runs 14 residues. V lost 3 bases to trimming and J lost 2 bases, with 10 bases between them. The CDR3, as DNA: TGCGCCAGCAGTGACCCAGGAACAAACACTGAAGCTTTCTTT. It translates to CASSDPGTNTEAFF.

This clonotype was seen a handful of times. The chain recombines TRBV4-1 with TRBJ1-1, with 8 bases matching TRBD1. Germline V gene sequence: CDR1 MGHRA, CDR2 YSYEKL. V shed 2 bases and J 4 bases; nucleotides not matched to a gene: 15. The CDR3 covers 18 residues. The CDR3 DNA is TGCGCCAGCAGCCAATTCGGAGGCAAGGACAGGGCGCCCACTGAAGCTTTCTTT. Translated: CASSQFGGKDRAPTEAFF.

The CDR3 protein is CASRFQAGPTDTQYF. The CDR3 coding sequence is TGTGCCAGCAGATTCCAAGCGGGTCCCACAGATACGCAGTATTTT. This sequence joins TRBV6-6 and TRBJ2-3, with TRBD2 as a possible D gene (6 bases). Germline CDR1 MNHNY, CDR2 SVGAGI (reference sequence). This CDR3 is built from 15 residues. V was shortened by 6 bases and J by 2 bases, with 15 bases between the two germline ends.

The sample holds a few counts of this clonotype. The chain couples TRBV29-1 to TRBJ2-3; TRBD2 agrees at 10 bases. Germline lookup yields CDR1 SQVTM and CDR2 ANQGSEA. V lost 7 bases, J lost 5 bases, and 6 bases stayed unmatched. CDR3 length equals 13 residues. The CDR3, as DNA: TGCAGCGGCCTAGCGGGGGTTGGAGATACGCAGTATTTT. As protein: CSGLAGVGDTQYF.

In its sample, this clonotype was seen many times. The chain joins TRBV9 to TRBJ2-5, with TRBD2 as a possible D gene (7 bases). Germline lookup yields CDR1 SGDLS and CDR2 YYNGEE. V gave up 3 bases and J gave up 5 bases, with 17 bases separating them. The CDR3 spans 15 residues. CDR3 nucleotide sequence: TGTGCCAGCAGCGCCGATGCGGGGGCGCGGGAGACCCAGTACTTC. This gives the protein CASSADAGARETQYF.